These T cell receptor beta chains were read from a single sample in a study of shared clonotypes between healthy human individuals. TCRdb's copy holds only in-frame clones and misses some; the assay was immunoSEQ multiplex PCR. The sample has about 380,000 clones, around 96% seen once. Sample: memory CD8+ T cells sorted from blood. These receptors all come from a man in his thirties or forties in good health. The CDR3 runs from the conserved cysteine through the conserved F or W. D genes are given only for firm matches. Size is stated for part of the rows, as once, few or many counts, or as a class when the clone is expanded.

TRBD2,TRBJ2-1,TRBV5-1,NA,TGCGCCAGCAGCTTGGGCCTAGCGGGAGTTAGTGAGCAGTTCTTC,CASSLGLAGVSEQFF
TRBD2,TRBJ2-7,TRBV5-1,NA,TGCGCCAGCAGCTTGCTAGCGGGAGTCACTCTGGACGAGCAGTACTTC,CASSLLAGVTLDEQYF
NA,TRBJ1-5,TRBV30,few,TGTGCCTGGAGTGGACAGGGCAATCAGCCCCAGCATTTT,CAWSGQGNQPQHF
NA,TRBJ1-2,TRBV5-8,NA,TGTGCCAGCAGCTTGGTTCTCAATGGCTACACCTTC,CASSLVLNGYTF
TRBD1,TRBJ2-5,TRBV7-3,NA,TGTGCCAGCAGCTTAAGACAGGGTGAGACCCAGTACTTC,CASSLRQGETQYF
NA,TRBJ2-1,TRBV11-2,once,TGTGCCAGCAGCTTATTCTCCTCCTACAATGGGCAGTTCTTC,CASSLFSSYNGQFF
NA,TRBJ2-5,TRBV7-9,NA,TGTGCCAGCAGCTTCGGCGCGAACGGCCAAGAGACCCAGTACTTC,CASSFGANGQETQYF
NA,TRBJ2-5,TRBV7-9,NA,TGTGCCAGCAGCCAATGGGAGACCCAGTACTTC,CASSQWETQYF
NA,TRBJ2-2,TRBV12-1,NA,TGTGCCAGCAGCTTTGGACTAGCGGGCACCGGGGAGCTGTTTTTT,CASSFGLAGTGELFF
TRBD2,TRBJ2-1,TRBV10-3,NA,TGTGCCACCGTGTCGGGACTAGCGGGAGGGAATGAGCAGTTCTTC,CATVSGLAGGNEQFF
NA,TRBJ2-5,TRBV5-1,NA,TGCGCCAGCAGCTTGATCAACCGCCTTAAAGAGACCCAGTACTTC,CASSLINRLKETQYF
TRBD1,TRBJ1-3,TRBV12-5,NA,TGTGCTAGTGGTTTGGGACAGGGTGGAAACACCATATATTTT,CASGLGQGGNTIYF
TRBD2,TRBJ2-7,TRBV6-5,NA,TGTGCCAGCAGAAATCCCGGGACTAGCGCCTACGAGCAGTACTTC,CASRNPGTSAYEQYF
NA,TRBJ1-2,TRBV19,NA,TGTGCCAGTAGTCGACAGAACTATGGCTACACCTTC,CASSRQNYGYTF
TRBD1,TRBJ1-2,TRBV28,once,TGTGCCATCCAGCAGGGGGCGGGAGGCTACACCTTC,CAIQQGAGGYTF
NA,TRBJ1-5,TRBV6-5,NA,TGTGCCAGCAGTTACCGTCGGAATCAGCCCCAGCATTTT,CASSYRRNQPQHF
NA,TRBJ1-3,TRBV5-5,NA,TGTGCCAGCAGCCGTCAGCCCGGAGTTGTGCACACCATATATTTT,CASSRQPGVVHTIYF
NA,TRBJ1-2,TRBV27,NA,TGTGCCAGCAGGCGCAATGGACGGGTCTATGGCTACACCTTC,CASRRNGRVYGYTF
TRBD2,TRBJ2-7,TRBV5-1,NA,TGCGCCAGCAGGAGGACGACTAGCGAGAACTACGAGCAGTACTTC,CASRRTTSENYEQYF
TRBD2,TRBJ2-3,TRBV4-2,NA,TGTGCCAGCAGCCGGACTAGCGGGAGCACAGATACGCAGTATTTT,CASSRTSGSTDTQYF
TRBD1,TRBJ1-2,TRBV28,NA,TGTGCCAGCAGTCCCGGGGGACAGGGTAGCGGCTACACCTTC,CASSPGGQGSGYTF
NA,TRBJ2-3,TRBV20-1,NA,TGCAGTGCTAGTTCCACAGATACGCAGTATTTT,CSASSTDTQYF
TRBD2,TRBJ2-5,TRBV4-2,once,TGTGCCAGCAGCGCAGCCCGGGAGGGAGAGACCCAGTACTTC,CASSAAREGETQYF
TRBD2,TRBJ2-1,TRBV10-3,NA,TGTGCCACAGGGACTAGCGGGAGTGAGCAGTTCTTC,CATGTSGSEQFF
TRBD2,TRBJ2-5,TRBV19,NA,TGTGCCAGTAGTATTAAGGATCCGGGACTAGCGGAAGAGACCCAGTACTTC,CASSIKDPGLAEETQYF
TRBD1,TRBJ1-2,TRBV6-5,NA,TGTGCCAGCAGGGCGGGACAGGGCCTGGCAGGCTACACCTTC,CASRAGQGLAGYTF
NA,TRBJ2-4,TRBV28,NA,TGTGCCAGCAGTATCCCCCCCGGGGGGCTTGCCAAAAACATTCAGTACTTC,CASSIPPGGLAKNIQYF
TRBD1,TRBJ1-1,TRBV5-3,NA,TGTGCCAGAAGACACAGGGGCACTGAAGCTTTCTTT,CARRHRGTEAFF
TRBD1,TRBJ2-3,TRBV7-8,NA,TGTGCCAGCAGCCGGGACAGATTCACAGATACGCAGTATTTT,CASSRDRFTDTQYF
TRBD1,TRBJ1-2,TRBV18,NA,TGTGCCAGCTCAAGGGGACAGTCCTCCGGCTACACCTTC,CASSRGQSSGYTF
TRBD1,TRBJ1-2,TRBV27,few,TGTGCCAGCAGTCCCGACAGGGGGCTCGATGGCTACACCTTC,CASSPDRGLDGYTF
NA,TRBJ1-3,TRBV5-6,once,TGTGCCAGCAGCTTACCGGGACAAAGAGTGAACACCATATATTTT,CASSLPGQRVNTIYF
NA,TRBJ2-5,TRBV7-9,NA,TGTGCCAGCACATCGGTGGCGGAGACCCAGTACTTC,CASTSVAETQYF
TRBD2,TRBJ2-2,TRBV28,NA,TGTGCCAGCATCCCGCCGAAAGTAGCGGGACCAAGGACCGGGGAGCTGTTTTTT,CASIPPKVAGPRTGELFF
TRBD1,TRBJ1-3,TRBV5-1,once,TGCGCCAGCAGCGCAGGACGACAGGGGGGCTCTGGAAACACCATATATTTT,CASSAGRQGGSGNTIYF
NA,TRBJ2-7,TRBV20-1,NA,TGCAGTGCCCCATTCTACGAGCAGTACTTC,CSAPFYEQYF
TRBD1,TRBJ2-2,TRBV27,NA,TGTGCCAGCAGTACAGGGGGTCGGACCGGGGAGCTGTTTTTT,CASSTGGRTGELFF
TRBD1,TRBJ1-4,TRBV27,NA,TGTGCCAGCAGTTCCGGACAGGGGGCGGAAAAACTGTTTTTT,CASSSGQGAEKLFF
NA,TRBJ1-1,TRBV7-3,once,TGTGCCAGCCGGGGAATGAGAGCTTTCTTT,CASRGMRAFF
NA,TRBJ2-4,TRBV27,NA,TGTGCCAGCAGTACCGCAGGGAAGGGAAACATTCAGTACTTC,CASSTAGKGNIQYF
NA,TRBJ2-3,TRBV10-1,few,TGCGCCAGCAGTGTGGCAGATACGCAGTATTTT,CASSVADTQYF
TRBD2,TRBJ2-1,TRBV30,NA,TGTGCCTGGAGAGGGACTAGCGTGAGGGTGGATGAGCAGTTCTTC,CAWRGTSVRVDEQFF
TRBD1,TRBJ2-7,TRBV27,NA,TGTGCCAGCAGTGGGACAGGCTACGAGCAGTACTTC,CASSGTGYEQYF
TRBD1,TRBJ1-4,TRBV19,NA,TGTGCCAGTAGTACGACAGGGCGCACTAATGAAAAACTGTTTTTT,CASSTTGRTNEKLFF
NA,TRBJ1-1,TRBV19,NA,TGTGCCAGTACCCCCCTGGGGGATAGCACTGAAGCTTTCTTT,CASTPLGDSTEAFF
TRBD2,TRBJ2-7,TRBV28,NA,TGTGCCAGCAGTTTCCCAGGGCCGGGACTAGCGGGAGGTGTCTACGAGCAGTACTTC,CASSFPGPGLAGGVYEQYF
NA,TRBJ2-3,TRBV30,NA,TGTGCCTGGAGTGTAACTAGCACAGATACGCAGTATTTT,CAWSVTSTDTQYF
TRBD2,TRBJ2-7,TRBV23-1,NA,TGCGCCAGCAGTCCCCCCCTTAGGCGGGAGATCTATTGCGAGCAGTACTTC,CASSPPLRREIYCEQYF
NA,TRBJ2-3,TRBV9,NA,TGTGCCAGCAGCGGCAAAAGCACAGATACGCAGTATTTT,CASSGKSTDTQYF
NA,TRBJ2-1,TRBV7-9,once,TGTGCCAGCAGCCCCCGACCTTACAATGAGCAGTTCTTC,CASSPRPYNEQFF
TRBD2,TRBJ2-5,TRBV6-1,once,TGTGCCAGCAGTGAACTAGCGGGTCAAGAGACCCAGTACTTC,CASSELAGQETQYF